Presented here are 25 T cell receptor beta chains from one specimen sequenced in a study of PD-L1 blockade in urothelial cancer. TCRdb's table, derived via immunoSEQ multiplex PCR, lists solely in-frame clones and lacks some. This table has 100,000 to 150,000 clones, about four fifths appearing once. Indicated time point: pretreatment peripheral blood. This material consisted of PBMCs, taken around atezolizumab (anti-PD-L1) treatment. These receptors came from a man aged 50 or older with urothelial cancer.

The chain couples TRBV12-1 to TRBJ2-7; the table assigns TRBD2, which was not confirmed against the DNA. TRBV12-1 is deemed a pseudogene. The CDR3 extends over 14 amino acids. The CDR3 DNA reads TGTGCCAGCAGCTATCGGCCGGGTCGCCACGAGCAGTACTTC. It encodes CASSYRPGRHEQYF.

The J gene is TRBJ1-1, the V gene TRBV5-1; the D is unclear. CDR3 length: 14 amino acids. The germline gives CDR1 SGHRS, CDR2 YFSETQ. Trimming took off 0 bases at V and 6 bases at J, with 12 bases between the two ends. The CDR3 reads CASSLGSVRAEAFF. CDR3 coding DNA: TGCGCCAGCAGCTTGGGAAGTGTGAGGGCTGAAGCTTTCTTT.

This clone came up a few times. The CDR3 DNA reads as TGTGCCAGCAGCGGGACCGGGACAGGTTCCTACGAGCAGTACTTC. It specifies CASSGTGTGSYEQYF. The rearrangement links TRBV28 to TRBJ2-7; 8 bases match TRBD1. With 6 bases clipped from V and 1 base from J, the junction kept 8 bases outside the gene matches. CDR1 MDHEN and CDR2 SYDVKM come from the germline V gene. The CDR3 contains 15 residues.

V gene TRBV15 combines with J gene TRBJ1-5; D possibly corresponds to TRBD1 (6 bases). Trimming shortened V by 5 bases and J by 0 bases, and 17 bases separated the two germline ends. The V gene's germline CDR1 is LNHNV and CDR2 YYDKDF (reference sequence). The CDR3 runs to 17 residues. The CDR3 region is CATSRYSGVNSNQPQHF. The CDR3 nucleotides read TGTGCCACCAGCCGTTACTCAGGGGTGAATAGCAATCAGCCCCAGCATTTT.

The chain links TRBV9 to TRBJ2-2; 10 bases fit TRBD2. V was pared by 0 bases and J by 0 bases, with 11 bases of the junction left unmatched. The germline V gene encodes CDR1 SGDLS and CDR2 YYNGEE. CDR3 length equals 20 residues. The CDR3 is CASSVVGLAGVSSNTGELFF. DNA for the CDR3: TGTGCCAGCAGCGTAGTGGGGCTAGCGGGAGTATCCTCGAACACCGGGGAGCTGTTTTTT. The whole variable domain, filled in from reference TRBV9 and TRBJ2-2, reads DSGVTQTPKHLITATGQRVTLRCSPRSGDLSVYWYQQSLDQGLQFLIQYYNGEERAKGNILERFSAQQFPDLHSELNLSSLELGDSALYFCASSVVGLAGVSSNTGELFFGEGSRLTVL.

CDR3 DNA: TGCGCCAGCAGCTTTGGGACTAGCGGGAGAGGGTCCTACAATGAGCAGTTCTTC. Translating it yields CASSFGTSGRGSYNEQFF. V usage is TRBV5-1 and J usage is TRBJ2-1, with 14 bases lining up with TRBD2. The junction had 5 bases not matched to a gene; V was cut back by 2 bases and J by 1 base. CDR3 length: 18 amino acids. Germline V CDR1 and CDR2: SGHRS, YFSETQ.

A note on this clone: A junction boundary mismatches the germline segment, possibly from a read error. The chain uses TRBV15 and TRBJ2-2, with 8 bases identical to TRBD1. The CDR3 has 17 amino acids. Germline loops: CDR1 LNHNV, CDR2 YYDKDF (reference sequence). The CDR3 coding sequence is TGTGCCACCAGCAGAGCACGAGGACAGGGAAACACCCGGGAGCTGTTTTTT. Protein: CATSRARGQGNTRELFF.

CDR3 sequence reads: CASSYSVGQTNYGYTF. CDR3 sequence (DNA): TGTGCCAGCAGTTACTCGGTGGGACAGACTAACTATGGCTACACCTTC. The chain combines TRBV6-5 with TRBJ1-2; 7 nucleotides agree with TRBD1. The V segment lost 0 bases and the J segment 0 bases; nucleotides outside the gene matches: 4. The germline V gene has CDR1 MNHEY and CDR2 SVGAGI. The CDR3 runs 16 residues.

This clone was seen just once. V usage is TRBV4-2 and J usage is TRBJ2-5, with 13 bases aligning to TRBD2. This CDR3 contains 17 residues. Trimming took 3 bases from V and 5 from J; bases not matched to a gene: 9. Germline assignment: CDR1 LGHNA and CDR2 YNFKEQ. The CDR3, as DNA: TGTGCCAGCAGCCAGGGCGGACTAGCGGGAGACAGGGAGACCCAGTACTTC. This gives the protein CASSQGGLAGDRETQYF.

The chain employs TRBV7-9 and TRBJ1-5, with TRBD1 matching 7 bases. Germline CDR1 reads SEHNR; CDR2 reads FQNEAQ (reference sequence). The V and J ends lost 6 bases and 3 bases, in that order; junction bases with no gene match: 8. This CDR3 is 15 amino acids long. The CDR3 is CASSRDSTPNQPQHF. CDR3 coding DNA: TGTGCCAGCAGTCGGGACAGCACACCCAATCAGCCCCAGCATTTT.

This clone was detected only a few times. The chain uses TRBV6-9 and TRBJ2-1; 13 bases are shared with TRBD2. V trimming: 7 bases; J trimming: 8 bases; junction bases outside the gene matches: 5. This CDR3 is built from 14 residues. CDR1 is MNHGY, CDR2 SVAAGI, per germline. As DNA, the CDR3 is TGTGCCAGCACCTGGACTAGCGGGAGCTATGAGCAGTTCTTC. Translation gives CASTWTSGSYEQFF.

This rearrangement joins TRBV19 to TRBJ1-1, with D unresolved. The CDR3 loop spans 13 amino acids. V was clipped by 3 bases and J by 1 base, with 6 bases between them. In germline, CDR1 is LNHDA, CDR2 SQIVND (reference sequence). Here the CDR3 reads CASSISGNTEAFF. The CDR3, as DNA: TGTGCCAGTAGTATTTCCGGGAACACTGAAGCTTTCTTT.

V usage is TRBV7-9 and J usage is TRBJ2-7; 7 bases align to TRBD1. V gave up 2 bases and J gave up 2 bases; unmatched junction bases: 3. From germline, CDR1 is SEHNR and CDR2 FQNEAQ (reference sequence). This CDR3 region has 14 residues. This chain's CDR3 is CASSLTRGTYEQYF. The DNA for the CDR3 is TGTGCCAGCAGCTTAACCAGGGGGACCTACGAGCAGTACTTC.

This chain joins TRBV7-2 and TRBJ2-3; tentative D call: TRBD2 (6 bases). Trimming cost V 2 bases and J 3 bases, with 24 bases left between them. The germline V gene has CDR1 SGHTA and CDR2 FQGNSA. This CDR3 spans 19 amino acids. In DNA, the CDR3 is TGTGCCAGCAGCTTACGCATGGCTAGCAGCCGGGGGAGGACAGATACGCAGTATTTT. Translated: CASSLRMASSRGRTDTQYF.

The chain's CDR3 is CASSFLAGWGTGELFF. CDR3 DNA sequence: TGTGCCAGCAGCTTCCTAGCGGGATGGGGCACCGGGGAGCTGTTTTTT. V is TRBV11-1 and J is TRBJ2-2; 9 bases map to TRBD2. CDR3 length: 16 residues. J was trimmed by 4 bases and V by 3 bases; bases with no gene match: 6. Germline loops: CDR1 SGHAT, CDR2 FQDESV (reference sequence).

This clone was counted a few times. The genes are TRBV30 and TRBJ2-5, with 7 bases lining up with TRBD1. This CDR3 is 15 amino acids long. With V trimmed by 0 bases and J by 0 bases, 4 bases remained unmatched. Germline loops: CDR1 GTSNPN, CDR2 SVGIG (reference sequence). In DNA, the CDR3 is TGTGCCTGGAGTGTCCGAGGGGGCTACCAAGAGACCCAGTACTTC. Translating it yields CAWSVRGGYQETQYF.

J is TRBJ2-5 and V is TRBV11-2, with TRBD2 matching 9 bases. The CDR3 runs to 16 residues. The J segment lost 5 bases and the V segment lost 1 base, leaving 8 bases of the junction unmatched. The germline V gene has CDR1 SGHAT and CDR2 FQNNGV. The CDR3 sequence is CASSLGSGTSPETQYF. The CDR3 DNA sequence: TGTGCCAGCAGCTTAGGATCCGGGACTAGCCCGGAGACCCAGTACTTC.

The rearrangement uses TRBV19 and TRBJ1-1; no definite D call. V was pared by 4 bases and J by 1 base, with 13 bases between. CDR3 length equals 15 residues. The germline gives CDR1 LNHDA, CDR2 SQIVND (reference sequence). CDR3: CASSTWERKNTEAFF. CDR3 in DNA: TGTGCCAGTAGTACCTGGGAGCGGAAGAACACTGAAGCTTTCTTT.

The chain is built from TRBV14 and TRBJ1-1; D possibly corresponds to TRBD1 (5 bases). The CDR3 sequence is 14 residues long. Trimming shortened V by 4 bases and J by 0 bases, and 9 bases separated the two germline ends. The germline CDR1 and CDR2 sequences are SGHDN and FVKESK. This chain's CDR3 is CASSRRQMNTEAFF. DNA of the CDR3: TGTGCCAGCAGCCGCCGACAGATGAACACTGAAGCTTTCTTT.

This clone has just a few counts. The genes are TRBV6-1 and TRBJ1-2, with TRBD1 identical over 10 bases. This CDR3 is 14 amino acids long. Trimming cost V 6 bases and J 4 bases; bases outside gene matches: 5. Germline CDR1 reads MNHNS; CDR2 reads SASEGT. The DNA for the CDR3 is TGTGCCAGCAGACCCCGGACAGGGGGCTATGGCTACACCTTC. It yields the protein CASRPRTGGYGYTF.

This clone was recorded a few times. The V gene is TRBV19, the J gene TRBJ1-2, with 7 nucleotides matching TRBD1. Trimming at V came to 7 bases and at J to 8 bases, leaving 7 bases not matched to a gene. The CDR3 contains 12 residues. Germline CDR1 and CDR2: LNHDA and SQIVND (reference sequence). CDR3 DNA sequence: TGTGCCAGTATTAAACAGGGGTACGGCTACACCTTC. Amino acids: CASIKQGYGYTF.

The chain's CDR3 is CASKKREISDTQYF. In nucleotides, the CDR3 is TGCGCCAGCAAAAAGCGGGAGATCTCAGATACGCAGTATTTT. This rearrangement joins TRBV10-2 to TRBJ2-3; 8 bases match TRBD2. The CDR3 runs 14 residues. The V and J ends lost 7 bases and 4 bases, in that order; junction bases with no gene match: 7. Germline assignment: CDR1 WSHSY and CDR2 SAAADI.

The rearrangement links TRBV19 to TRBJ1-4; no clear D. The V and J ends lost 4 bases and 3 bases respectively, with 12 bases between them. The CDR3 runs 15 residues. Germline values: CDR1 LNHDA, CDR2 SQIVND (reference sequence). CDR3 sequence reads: CASSKEPGSNEKLFF. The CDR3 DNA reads TGTGCCAGTAGTAAAGAACCCGGGTCTAATGAAAAACTGTTTTTT.

CDR3 protein: CAWSDRTGVNTEAFF. In DNA, the CDR3 is TGTGCCTGGAGTGATCGGACAGGAGTGAACACTGAAGCTTTCTTT. The V call is TRBV30, the J call TRBJ1-1; 7 bases map to TRBD1. CDR3 length equals 15 residues. Losses at the gene ends were 1 base for V and 0 bases for J; bases not matched to a gene: 5. Per germline, CDR1 GTSNPN and CDR2 SVGIG (reference sequence).

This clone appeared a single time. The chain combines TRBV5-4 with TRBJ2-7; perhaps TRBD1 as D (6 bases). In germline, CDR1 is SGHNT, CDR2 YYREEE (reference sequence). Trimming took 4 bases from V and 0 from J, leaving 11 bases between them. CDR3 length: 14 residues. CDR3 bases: TGTGCCAGCAGCACTGGACAGAGCTCCTACGAGCAGTACTTC. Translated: CASSTGQSSYEQYF.